The source of this T cell receptor (beta chain) is a study of cytomegalovirus exposure and HLA in healthy donors. The PCR contained 60 Vbeta and 13 Jbeta primers. In the authors' methods: About 10 million of some 80 million unique TCR beta chains were shared, per a later count. Clones were read by immunoSEQ multiplex PCR, and TCRdb kept only the in-frame ones, dropping some. The V and J calls and clone size come from that table; D and trimming were worked out from the DNA. The data contain under 150,000 clones, roughly three fifths of them singletons. Nominally healthy donors provided the samples, though records likely missed some immune exposures. V lost 1 base to trimming and J lost 4 bases, with 10 bases between them. The CDR3 spans 14 residues. CDR1 is LGHNA and CDR2 is YSLEER in the germline V gene.

This receptor was taken from a woman aged 40 to 55 in good health and CMV-seronegative. The sequencing input was PBMCs. The genes are TRBV4-3 and TRBJ1-1; D remains ambiguous. The CDR3 loop is CASSQVGRSTEAFF. CDR3 DNA: TGCGCCAGCAGCCAAGTAGGGAGGAGCACTGAAGCTTTCTTT.